This T cell receptor (beta chain) was sequenced in a study of blood T cell repertoires in COVID-19. Study background: Acute-phase and convalescent COVID-19 samples originated in the United States, Italy and Spain. Sources were T cells, B-cell-depleted T cells, or PBMCs; the material itself was cDNA or gDNA.

The CDR3 loop spans 16 amino acids. Germline assignment: CDR1 SEHNR and CDR2 FQNEAQ (reference sequence). The V segment lost 5 bases and the J segment 5 bases; nucleotides outside the gene matches: 10. Per the authors' pipeline: Researchers report that nucleated cell counts were estimated from reference gene primer amplification. Assay used: immunoSEQ multiplex PCR; TCRdb lists only in-frame clones, some missing. The V and J calls and clone size come from that table; D and trimming were worked out from the DNA. The table records approximately 180,000 clones, approximately 85% of them present only once.

The chain recombines TRBV7-9 with TRBJ2-3; 10 bases are a match to TRBD2. The source of this sequence is a man between 60 and 75 years old with acute or convalescent COVID-19. Sequenced: peripheral blood. CDR3 coding DNA: TGTGCCAGCAGCCCCCGACCGGGACTAGCGCAAGATACGCAGTATTTT. It specifies CASSPRPGLAQDTQYF.